The clone carrying this T cell receptor (beta chain) was observed at least ten times. Its antigen remains unknown. These data belong to a study of T cells after yellow fever vaccination. The overall study: In the case of low-cell-number fractions, SMART-Seq v4 Ultra Low Input was used for preparation. Study outcomes and limitations: One caveat is that FACS-sorted repertoires could contain abundant clonotypes contaminating from the bulk population.

This CDR3 is 14 amino acids long. The V gene lost 2 bases and the J gene lost 4 bases, with 11 bases spanning the gap. Germline lookup yields CDR1 MNHEY and CDR2 SVGAGI. A single record per CDR3 protein comes from TCRdb applying MiXCR to the 5' RACE reads. The sample has 400,000 or so distinct CDR3 sequences; under 14% are singletons. The receptor's source is a man between 18 and 29 years old who received the YFV17D yellow fever vaccine. The input for sequencing was PBMCs, taken on the day of the first yellow fever vaccination. The chain has TRBV6-5 and TRBJ2-5, with D unclear. The CDR3 protein is CASSYRGSGETQYF. The DNA for the CDR3 is TGTGCCAGCAGTTACCGAGGATCAGGAGAGACCCAGTACTTC.